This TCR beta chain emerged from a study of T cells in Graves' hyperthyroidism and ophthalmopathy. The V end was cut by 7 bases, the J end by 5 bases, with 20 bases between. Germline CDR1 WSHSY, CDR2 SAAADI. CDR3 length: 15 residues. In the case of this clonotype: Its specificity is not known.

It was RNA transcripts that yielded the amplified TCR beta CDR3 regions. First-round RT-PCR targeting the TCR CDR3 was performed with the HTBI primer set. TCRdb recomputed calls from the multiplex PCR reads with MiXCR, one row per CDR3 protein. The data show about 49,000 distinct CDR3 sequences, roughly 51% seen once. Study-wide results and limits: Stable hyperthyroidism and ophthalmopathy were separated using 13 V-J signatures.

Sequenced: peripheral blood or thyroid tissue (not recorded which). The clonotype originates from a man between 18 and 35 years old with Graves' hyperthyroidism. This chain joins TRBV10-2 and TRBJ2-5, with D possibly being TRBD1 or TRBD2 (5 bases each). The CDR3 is CASKPGTEAPETQYF. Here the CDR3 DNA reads TGCGCCAGCAAACCCGGGACGGAGGCCCCCGAGACCCAGTACTTC.